The 19 T cell receptor beta chains given below trace back to one sample, sequenced in a study. Each CDR3 protein gets one entry after TCRdb re-called the RT-PCR reads with MiXCR. This sample has about 700,000 distinct CDR3 sequences, with approximately 15% found just once. Sequencing was carried out using memory CD4+ T cells from blood. All receptors come from a female donor in good health, serving as a healthy control.

This clonotype was observed a handful of times. The genes are TRBV6-5 and TRBJ1-3, with D hard to call. V shed 0 bases and J shed 0 bases, with 9 bases lying between them. The CDR3 consists of 16 residues. Looked up from germline, CDR1 is MNHEY and CDR2 is SVGAGI. CDR3 region: CASSYSERISGNTIYF. The CDR3 nucleotides read TGTGCCAGCAGTTACTCGGAGAGGATCTCTGGAAACACCATATATTTT.

The V and J genes are TRBV5-6 and TRBJ1-3; tentative D call: TRBD1 (6 bases). The CDR3 is 15 amino acids. Germline CDR1 reads SGHDT; CDR2 reads YYEEEE. The V end lost 3 bases, the J end lost 2 bases, and 12 bases lay between the germline ends. The CDR3 here is CASSWTRGPGNTIYF. CDR3 nucleotides: TGTGCCAGCAGCTGGACCAGGGGACCTGGAAACACCATATATTTT.

The chain employs TRBV5-6 and TRBJ2-7, with D unclear. The germline CDR1 and CDR2 sequences are SGHDT and YYEEEE. The CDR3 totals 12 residues. With 1 base removed from V and 3 bases from J, the gap between germline ends came to 5 bases. In DNA form, the CDR3 reads TGTGCCAGCAGCTTGTATAACTACGAGCAGTACTTC. Translation gives CASSLYNYEQYF.

This clonotype came up many times. The chain uses TRBV29-1 and TRBJ2-2; 14 bases fit TRBD2. The trim removed 6 bases at V and 3 bases at J, leaving 12 bases unmatched. Germline V lookup: CDR1 SQVTM, CDR2 ANQGSEA. CDR3 length equals 18 residues. The CDR3 reads CSVSGTSGSSQDTGELFF. CDR3 nucleotide sequence: TGCAGCGTCTCCGGGACTAGCGGGAGTAGCCAGGACACCGGGGAGCTGTTTTTT.

This clonotype was found a few times. This chain connects TRBV20-1 to TRBJ2-1, with TRBD2 as a possible D gene (5 bases). V dropped 6 bases and J dropped 8 bases, with 17 bases sitting between them. The CDR3 is 13 amino acids. Germline V gene data show CDR1 as DFQATT and CDR2 as SNEGSKA (reference sequence). CDR3 amino acids: CSAAAGAGDEQFF. The CDR3 bases are TGCAGTGCCGCTGCGGGTGCGGGTGATGAGCAGTTCTTC.

V usage is TRBV7-2 and J usage is TRBJ1-1; TRBD1 agrees at 9 bases. This CDR3 is 15 amino acids long. V shed 5 bases and J 4 bases; nucleotides not matched to a gene: 8. Looked up from germline, CDR1 is SGHTA and CDR2 is FQGNSA. The CDR3 coding sequence is TGTGCCAGCAGCCAAGAAGGACAGGGGCGCACTGAAGCTTTCTTT. It encodes CASSQEGQGRTEAFF.

This clonotype was counted ten times or more. The rearrangement joins TRBV4-3 to TRBJ2-3; 7 bases fit TRBD1. The CDR3 is 14 amino acids. CDR1 LGHNA and CDR2 YSLEER come from the germline V gene. Trimming at V came to 5 bases and at J to 4 bases, leaving 6 bases not matched to a gene. The CDR3 DNA follows: TGCGCCAGCAGCTCCAGACAGGGTTCAGATACGCAGTATTTT. It is translated as CASSSRQGSDTQYF.

This clonotype appeared a few times. The gene calls are TRBV20-1 and TRBJ2-7, with 10 bases fitting TRBD1. V lost 5 bases to trimming and J lost 4 bases; unmatched junction nucleotides: 8. CDR1 and CDR2 (germline): DFQATT, SNEGSKA (reference sequence). The CDR3 has 14 residues. The CDR3 nucleotides are TGCAGTGCTGAAGGGGGACAGGGGCTATACGAGCAGTACTTC. It codes for CSAEGGQGLYEQYF.

As regards this clonotype: Since a much larger clone is just one base distant, this may be a read error. The V gene is TRBV29-1, the J gene TRBJ1-1, with D tentatively TRBD1 (5 bases). The CDR3 runs to 13 residues. Germline loops: CDR1 SQVTM, CDR2 ANQGSEA. The CDR3 nucleotides are TGCTGCGTTGAATCGCAGGGTAACACTGAAGCTTTCTTT. Translating it yields CCVESQGNTEAFF. The full variable domain, with the rest looked up from reference TRBV29-1 and TRBJ1-1, is SAVISQKPSRDICQRGTSLTIQCQVDSQVTMMFWYRQQPGQSLTLIATANQGSEATYESGFVIDKFPISRPNLTFSTLTVSNMSPEDSSIYLCCVESQGNTEAFFGQGTRLTVV.

This clonotype was seen a few times. V is TRBV5-4 and J is TRBJ2-2; 12 nucleotides line up with TRBD2. This CDR3 spans 17 amino acids. The V gene's germline CDR1 is SGHNT and CDR2 YYREEE (reference sequence). The J segment lost 2 bases and the V segment lost 4 bases, leaving 6 bases of the junction unmatched. DNA of the CDR3: TGTGCCAGCAGCGCCGGACTAGCGGGAACCAACACCGGGGAGCTGTTTTTT. Its translation: CASSAGLAGTNTGELFF. The full variable domain, with the rest looked up from reference TRBV5-4 and TRBJ2-2, is ETGVTQSPTHLIKTRGQQVTLRCSSQSGHNTVSWYQQALGQGPQFIFQYYREEENGRGNFPPRFSGLQFPNYSSELNVNALELDDSALYLCASSAGLAGTNTGELFFGEGSRLTVL.

The chain is built from TRBV2 and TRBJ1-2, with D perhaps TRBD1 (5 bases). Deletions cut 7 bases from V and 1 base from J, with 16 bases between. Germline V gene lookup returns CDR1 SNHLY and CDR2 FYNNEI. This CDR3 comprises 15 residues. The CDR3 sequence is CASTRRGAHNYGYTF. The CDR3 DNA sequence: TGTGCCAGCACCCGCCGGGGCGCACATAACTATGGCTACACCTTC. Variable domain in full (rest from reference TRBV2 and TRBJ1-2): EPEVTQTPSHQVTQMGQEVILRCVPISNHLYFYWYRQILGQKVEFLVSFYNNEISEKSEIFDDQFSVERPDGSNFTLKIRSTKLEDSAMYFCASTRRGAHNYGYTFGSGTRLTVV.

The chain is built from TRBV4-1 and TRBJ1-2; 12 bases match TRBD1. V lost 1 base and J lost 4; bases outside the gene matches: 10. The germline V gene has CDR1 MGHRA and CDR2 YSYEKL. The CDR3 has 18 amino acids. The CDR3 DNA follows: TGCGCCAGCAGCCAAGTACCTCCGGGACAGGGGGCCCTCTATGGCTACACCTTC. As protein: CASSQVPPGQGALYGYTF.

This clonotype was detected ten times or more. The gene calls are TRBV20-1 and TRBJ1-2; no definite D call. The ends were cut back, 0 bases at V and 2 bases at J, with 13 bases in the middle. This CDR3 is 15 amino acids long. Germline V gene lookup returns CDR1 DFQATT and CDR2 SNEGSKA (reference sequence). CDR3 sequence reads: CSARENLGYNYGYTF. In nucleotides, the CDR3 is TGCAGTGCTAGAGAGAACCTGGGCTACAACTATGGCTACACCTTC.

At least ten counts were recorded for this clonotype. The chain couples TRBV11-1 to TRBJ2-7, with D maybe TRBD1 (6 bases). Trimming took off 1 base at V and 3 bases at J, with 7 bases between the two ends. The germline CDR1 and CDR2 sequences are SGHAT and FQDESV (reference sequence). CDR3 length equals 13 residues. CDR3 residues: CASSLGGLYEQYF. The CDR3 coding sequence is TGTGCCAGCAGCTTAGGGGGGCTCTACGAGCAGTACTTC.

This clonotype has a handful of counts. The CDR3 loop reads CASSHGQGATDTQYF. In DNA form, the CDR3 reads TGCGCCAGCAGCCACGGACAGGGGGCGACAGATACGCAGTATTTT. The chain employs TRBV5-1 and TRBJ2-3; 11 bases match TRBD1. Germline V gene data show CDR1 as SGHRS and CDR2 as YFSETQ. The CDR3 consists of 15 residues. Germline trimming cut 4 bases from V and 3 bases from J; bases unmatched to any gene: 4.

In its sample, this clonotype was seen a few times. The V call is TRBV9, the J call TRBJ1-3, with 7 bases that match TRBD1. V lost 3 bases to trimming and J lost 8 bases; unmatched junction nucleotides: 8. The CDR3 is 14 residues long. The germline V gene encodes CDR1 SGDLS and CDR2 YYNGEE. The CDR3 protein is CASSATGEVHTIYF. CDR3 nucleotide sequence: TGTGCCAGCAGCGCCACAGGGGAGGTGCACACCATATATTTT.

This clonotype appeared many times. CDR3 sequence reads: CATSKPRVNTEAFF. The CDR3 DNA is TGTGCCACCAGCAAACCCCGGGTGAACACTGAAGCTTTCTTT. The V gene is TRBV15, the J gene TRBJ1-1; D not certain. Looked up from germline, CDR1 is LNHNV and CDR2 is YYDKDF (reference sequence). V was pared by 4 bases and J by 0 bases, with 9 bases between. The CDR3 totals 14 residues.

This clonotype was observed a few times. This chain joins TRBV6-1 and TRBJ2-7; D not certain. This CDR3 contains 13 residues. V lost 0 bases to trimming and J lost 8 bases, with 11 bases between them. Germline V gene data show CDR1 as MNHNS and CDR2 as SASEGT. In nucleotides, the CDR3 is TGTGCCAGCAGTGAAGCTCTCGAGAGCAAGCAGTACTTC. Protein: CASSEALESKQYF.

This CDR3 is CASSLKPENTEAFF. The DNA for the CDR3 is TGTGCCAGCAGTTTAAAACCAGAGAACACTGAAGCTTTCTTT. The chain links TRBV12-3 or TRBV12-4 to TRBJ1-1; D is unresolved. V was cut by 2 bases and J by 1 base, with 8 bases left in between. The CDR3 extends over 14 amino acids.